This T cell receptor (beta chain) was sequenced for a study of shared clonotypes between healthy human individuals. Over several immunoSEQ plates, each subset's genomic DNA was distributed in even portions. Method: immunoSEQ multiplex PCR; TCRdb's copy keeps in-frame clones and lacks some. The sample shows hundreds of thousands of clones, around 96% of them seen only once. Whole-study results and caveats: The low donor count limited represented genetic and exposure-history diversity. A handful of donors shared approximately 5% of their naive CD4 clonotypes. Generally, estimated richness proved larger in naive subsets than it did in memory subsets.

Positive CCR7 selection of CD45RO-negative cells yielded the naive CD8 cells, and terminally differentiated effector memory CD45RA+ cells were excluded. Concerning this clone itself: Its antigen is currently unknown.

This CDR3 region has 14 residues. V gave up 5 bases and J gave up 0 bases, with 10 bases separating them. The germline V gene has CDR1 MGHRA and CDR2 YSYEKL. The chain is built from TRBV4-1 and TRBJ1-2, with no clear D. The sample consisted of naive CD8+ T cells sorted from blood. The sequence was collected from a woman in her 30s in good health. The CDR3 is CASSFGPSNYGYTF. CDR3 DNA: TGCGCCAGCAGCTTCGGACCGTCTAACTATGGCTACACCTTC.